This is a list of T cell receptor beta chains from one sample in a study of beta chain features in type 1 diabetes. Only in-frame clones appear in the TCRdb table, and some are missing; sequencing was by immunoSEQ multiplex PCR. The repertoire consists of hundreds of thousands of clones, with 10% to 15% occurring once and the leading ten covering approximately 0.022%. Sequencing input: naive CD4+ T cells from blood. These receptors all stem from a man between 18 and 35 years old with type 1 diabetes. Both conserved end residues are part of each CDR3. Fields, in order: D gene, clone size, J gene, V gene, CDR3 length, CDR3 DNA, CDR3 protein. A D gene is named only where the DNA matches it firmly. Clone size is shown for a subset of rows, as once, few, many or a class of expanded clone.

>NA|NA|TRBJ1-2|TRBV30|14
TGTGCCTGGACCCCAAATTCGGCCACGAGTGGCTACACCTTC
CAWTPNSATSGYTF
>NA|few|TRBJ2-6|TRBV5-1|15
TGCGCCAGCAGCTTGGAAGGGGCTGGGGCCAACGTCCTGACTTTC
CASSLEGAGANVLTF
>NA|NA|TRBJ2-7|TRBV4-1|16
TGCGCCAGCAGCCAAGCTCACCCCGGGACGCCCTCCGAGCAGTACTTC
CASSQAHPGTPSEQYF
>NA|few|TRBJ1-1|TRBV4-1|14
TGCGCCAGCAGCTTGGTTTGGGTGAGCACTGAAGCTTTCTTT
CASSLVWVSTEAFF
>NA|few|TRBJ2-1|TRBV29-1|11
TGCAGCGTTGAAAAACTCAATGAGCAGTTCTTC
CSVEKLNEQFF
>NA|NA|TRBJ1-5|TRBV9|15
TGTGCCAGCAGCGCAGAAGTCGGATTTAATCAGCCCCAGCATTTT
CASSAEVGFNQPQHF
>NA|few|TRBJ1-1|TRBV6-5|13
TGTGCCAGCAGCCTTACAGGGAACACTGAAGCTTTCTTT
CASSLTGNTEAFF
>NA|once|TRBJ2-5|TRBV7-9|15
TGTGCCAGCAGCTTATTGGGGGGCTTTCAAGAGACCCAGTACTTC
CASSLLGGFQETQYF
>NA|NA|TRBJ1-1|TRBV29-1|12
TGCAGCGTTCGGGTTTCGAACACTGAAGCTTTCTTT
CSVRVSNTEAFF
>NA|NA|TRBJ2-2|TRBV19|10
TGTGCCAGTGCCGGGGGGGAGCTGTTTTTT
CASAGGELFF
>NA|NA|TRBJ2-1|TRBV6-4|16
TGTGCCAGCAGTGTCAGGGGGACTGGGTCCTACAATGAGCAGTTCTTC
CASSVRGTGSYNEQFF
>NA|few|TRBJ2-1|TRBV19|11
TGTGCCAGTGTCGCATACAATGAGCAGTTCTTC
CASVAYNEQFF
>NA|few|TRBJ1-4|TRBV6-5|14
TGTGCCAGCAGTTTAGGGACCGCTAATGAAAAACTGTTTTTT
CASSLGTANEKLFF
>NA|NA|TRBJ1-5|TRBV7-2|15
TGTGCCAGCAGCTTAGGGGGCAGCGGGAATCAGCCCCAGCATTTT
CASSLGGSGNQPQHF
>NA|NA|TRBJ2-1|TRBV5-4|15
TGTGCCAGCAGCTTGGATACGGGAACCTACAATGAGCAGTTCTTC
CASSLDTGTYNEQFF
>NA|few|TRBJ2-5|TRBV18|16
TGTGCCAGCTCACCACCCGGGACGACTATACAAGAGACCCAGTACTTC
CASSPPGTTIQETQYF